This T cell receptor beta chain was documented in a study of OX40 agonist ivuxolimab in advanced cancers. Study information: Patients received the agonistic anti-OX40 (CD134) antibody ivuxolimab. Aged about 20 to 80 with a mean of about 63 years, they were approximately 80% male. Findings and caveats of the study: Some of the nonresponding patients also showed low levels of normalized T-cell clonal expansion. Antigen specificity remained undetermined for the expanded peripheral T cells.

In regard to this clone: Antigen specificity is unknown.

This CDR3 comprises 14 residues. V shed 4 bases and J shed 7 bases, with 16 bases lying between them. CDR1 is MGHRA, CDR2 YSYEKL, per germline. Clones were read by immunoSEQ multiplex PCR, and TCRdb kept only the in-frame ones, dropping some. This repertoire shows 50,000 to 65,000 clones, more than 85% found once; its top ten account for 8.5% to 9%. Sequencing used CD4+ or CD8+ T cells sorted from blood, obtained in a trial of the OX40 agonist ivuxolimab. The chain carries TRBV4-1 and TRBJ1-1; no firm D call. The source of this sequence is an adult with an advanced solid tumor such as melanoma, head and neck, liver or kidney cancer. CDR3: CASSRPSGASEAFF. As DNA, the CDR3 is TGCGCCAGCAGCCGACCGTCGGGAGCCAGTGAAGCTTTCTTT.